Listed here is a single TCR beta chain. The entry originates in a study of identical twins. TCRdb called the 5' RACE reads again in MiXCR, with one record for every CDR3 protein. The sample contains about 530,000 distinct CDR3 sequences, under 25% of which appear only once. V shed 2 bases and J 4 bases; nucleotides not matched to a gene: 8. Germline V CDR1 and CDR2: WNHNN, SYGVQD (reference sequence). The CDR3 covers 16 residues. These data were also filed under a second study, of yellow fever vaccine responses in identical twins.

Material: CD4+ T cells sorted from blood. The chain combines TRBV10-1 with TRBJ2-1, with 7 bases that match TRBD2. The TCR was taken from a woman between 18 and 30 years old in good health. The CDR3 loop is CASSELAATSYNEQFF. The DNA of the CDR3 is TGCGCCAGCAGTGAGCTAGCGGCCACTTCATACAATGAGCAGTTCTTC.